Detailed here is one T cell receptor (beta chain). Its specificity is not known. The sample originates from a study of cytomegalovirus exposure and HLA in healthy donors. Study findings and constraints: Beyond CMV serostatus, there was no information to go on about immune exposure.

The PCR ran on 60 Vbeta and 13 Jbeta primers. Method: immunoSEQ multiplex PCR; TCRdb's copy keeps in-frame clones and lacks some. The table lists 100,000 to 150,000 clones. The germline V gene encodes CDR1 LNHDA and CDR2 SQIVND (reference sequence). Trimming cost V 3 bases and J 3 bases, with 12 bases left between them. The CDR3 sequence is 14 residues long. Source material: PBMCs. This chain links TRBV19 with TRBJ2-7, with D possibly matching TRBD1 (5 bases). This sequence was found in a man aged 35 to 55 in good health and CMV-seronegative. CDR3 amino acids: CASSIALGVYEQYF. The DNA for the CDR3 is TGTGCCAGTAGTATTGCCTTAGGGGTCTACGAGCAGTACTTC.